The count of the clone carrying this T cell receptor (beta chain) is one. What it recognizes is unknown. CDR3 length: 15 amino acids. V dropped 2 bases and J dropped 7; count of bases not matched to a gene: 5. CDR1 and CDR2 (germline): LGHNA, YSLEER. The data are from a study of T cell clonotyping in hematopoietic cell transplantation. General study points: Without cell sorting, CD4 versus CD8 contributions remain unresolved. Recipient TCR diversity dropped after transplant; expanded clonotypes rose from day 30 to 180.

Measured with immunoSEQ multiplex PCR; TCRdb has only the in-frame clones, and not every one. Of more than 7,000 clones in the sample, 70% to 90% are singletons; the top ten hold around 30%. Blood collection times were about day -28 and days 30, 100, 180 posttransplant. This sequence was found in a female patient between 30 and 45 years old who had an allogeneic stem cell transplant, so the T cells may come from the graft donor. Some clones in this sample may be carry-over from other donors' samples. Source: PBMCs, taken 180 days after allogeneic stem cell transplant. The V call is TRBV4-3, the J call TRBJ2-2, with 9 positions matching TRBD1. The CDR3 bases are TGCGCCAGCAGCCAACGGGACAGGGATGTCGGGGAGCTGTTTTTT. Translated, it gives CASSQRDRDVGELFF.